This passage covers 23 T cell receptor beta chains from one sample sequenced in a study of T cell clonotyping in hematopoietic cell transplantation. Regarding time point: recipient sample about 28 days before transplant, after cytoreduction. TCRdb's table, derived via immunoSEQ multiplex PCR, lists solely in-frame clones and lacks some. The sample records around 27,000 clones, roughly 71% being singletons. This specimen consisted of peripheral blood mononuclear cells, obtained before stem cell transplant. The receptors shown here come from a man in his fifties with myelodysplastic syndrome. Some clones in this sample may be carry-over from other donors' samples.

This CDR3 is CASSEGLREQYF. CDR3 DNA sequence: TGTGCCAGCAGTGAAGGTTTGCGGGAGCAGTACTTC. The V call is TRBV6-1, the J call TRBJ2-7; no reliable D call. Trimming pared 1 base from V and 7 bases from J, leaving 8 bases between. Germline V gene data show CDR1 as MNHNS and CDR2 as SASEGT. The CDR3 sequence is 12 residues long.

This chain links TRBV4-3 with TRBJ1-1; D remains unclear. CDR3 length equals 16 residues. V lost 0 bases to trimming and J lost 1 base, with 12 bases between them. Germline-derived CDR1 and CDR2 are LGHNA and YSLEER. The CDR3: CASSQDGRFPNTEAFF. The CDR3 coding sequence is TGCGCCAGCAGCCAAGATGGGAGGTTCCCGAACACTGAAGCTTTCTTT.

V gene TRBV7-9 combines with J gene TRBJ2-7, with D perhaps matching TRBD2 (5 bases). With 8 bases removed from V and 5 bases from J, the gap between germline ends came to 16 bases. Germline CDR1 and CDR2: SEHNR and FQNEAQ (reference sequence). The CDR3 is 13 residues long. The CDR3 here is CASLPISGNEQYF. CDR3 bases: TGTGCCAGCCTACCTATTTCGGGAAACGAGCAGTACTTC.

The CDR3 spells CAWSVSGSGVREQYF. DNA for the CDR3: TGTGCCTGGAGTGTATCGGGTAGCGGGGTGCGGGAGCAGTACTTC. The chain links TRBV30 to TRBJ2-7; 8 bases match TRBD2. Per the germline V gene, CDR1 is GTSNPN and CDR2 is SVGIG (reference sequence). The CDR3 is made up of 15 amino acids. V lost 0 bases and J lost 7; bases outside the gene matches: 11.

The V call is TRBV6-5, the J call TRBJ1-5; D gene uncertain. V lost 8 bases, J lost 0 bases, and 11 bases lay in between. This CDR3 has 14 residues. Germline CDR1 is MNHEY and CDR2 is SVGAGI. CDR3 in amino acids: CASRSGFSNQPQHF. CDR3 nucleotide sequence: TGTGCCAGCCGCAGCGGATTTAGCAATCAGCCCCAGCATTTT.

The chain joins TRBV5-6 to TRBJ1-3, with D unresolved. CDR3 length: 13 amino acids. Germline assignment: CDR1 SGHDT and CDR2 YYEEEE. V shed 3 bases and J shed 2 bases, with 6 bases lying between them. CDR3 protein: CASSWQAGNTIYF. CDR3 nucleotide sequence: TGTGCCAGCAGCTGGCAGGCTGGAAACACCATATATTTT.

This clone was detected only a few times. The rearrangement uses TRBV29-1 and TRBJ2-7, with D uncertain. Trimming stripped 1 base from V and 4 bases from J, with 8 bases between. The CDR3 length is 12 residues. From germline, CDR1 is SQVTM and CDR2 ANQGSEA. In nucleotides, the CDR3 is TGCAGCGTTGAAGCCGGCCCATACGAGCAGTACTTC. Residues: CSVEAGPYEQYF.

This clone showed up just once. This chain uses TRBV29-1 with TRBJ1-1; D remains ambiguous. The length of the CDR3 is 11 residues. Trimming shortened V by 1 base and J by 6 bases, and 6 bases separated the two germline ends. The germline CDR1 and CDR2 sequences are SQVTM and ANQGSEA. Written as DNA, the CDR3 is TGCAGCGTTGAAGTTGGGGCTGAAGCTTTCTTT. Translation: CSVEVGAEAFF.

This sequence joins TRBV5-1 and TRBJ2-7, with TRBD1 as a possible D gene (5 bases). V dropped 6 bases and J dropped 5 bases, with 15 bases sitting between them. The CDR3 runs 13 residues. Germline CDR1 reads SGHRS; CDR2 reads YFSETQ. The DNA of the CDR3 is TGCGCCAGCAAGGGGCAGGGTTCCCACGAGCAGTACTTC. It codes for CASKGQGSHEQYF.

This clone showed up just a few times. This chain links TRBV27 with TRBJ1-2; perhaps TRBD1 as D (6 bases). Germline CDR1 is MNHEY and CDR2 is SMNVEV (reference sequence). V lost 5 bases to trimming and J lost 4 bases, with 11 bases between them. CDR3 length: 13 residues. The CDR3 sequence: CASSPGDTYGYTF. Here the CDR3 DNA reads TGTGCCAGCAGTCCCGGGGACACCTATGGCTACACCTTC.

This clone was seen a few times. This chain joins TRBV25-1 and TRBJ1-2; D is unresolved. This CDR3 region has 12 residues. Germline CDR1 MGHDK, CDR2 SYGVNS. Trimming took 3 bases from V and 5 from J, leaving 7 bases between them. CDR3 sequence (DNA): TGTGCCAGCAGTGACTGGAGGTATGGCTACACCTTC. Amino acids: CASSDWRYGYTF.

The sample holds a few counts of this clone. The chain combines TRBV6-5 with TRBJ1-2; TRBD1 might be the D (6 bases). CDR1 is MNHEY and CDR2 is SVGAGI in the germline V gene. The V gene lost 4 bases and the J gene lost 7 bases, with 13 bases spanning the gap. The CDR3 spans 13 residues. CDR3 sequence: CASSSTGWGGYTF. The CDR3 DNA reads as TGTGCCAGCAGTTCTACAGGGTGGGGTGGCTACACCTTC.

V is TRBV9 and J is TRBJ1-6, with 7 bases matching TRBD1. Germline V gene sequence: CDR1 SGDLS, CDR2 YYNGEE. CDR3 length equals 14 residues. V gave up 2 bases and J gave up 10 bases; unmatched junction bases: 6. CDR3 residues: CASSVAGDSSPLHF. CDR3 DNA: TGTGCCAGCAGCGTTGCGGGGGACAGCTCACCCCTCCACTTT.

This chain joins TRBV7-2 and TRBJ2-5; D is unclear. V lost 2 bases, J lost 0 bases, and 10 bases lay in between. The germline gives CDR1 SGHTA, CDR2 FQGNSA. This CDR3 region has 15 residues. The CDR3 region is CASSLFTGNQETQYF. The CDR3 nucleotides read TGTGCCAGCAGCTTATTCACGGGCAACCAAGAGACCCAGTACTTC.

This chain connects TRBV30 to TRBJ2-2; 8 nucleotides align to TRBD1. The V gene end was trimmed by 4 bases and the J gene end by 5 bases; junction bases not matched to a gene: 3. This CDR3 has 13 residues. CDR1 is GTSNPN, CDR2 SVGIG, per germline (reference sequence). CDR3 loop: CAWTQGGTGELFF. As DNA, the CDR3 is TGTGCCTGGACACAGGGGGGTACCGGGGAGCTGTTTTTT.

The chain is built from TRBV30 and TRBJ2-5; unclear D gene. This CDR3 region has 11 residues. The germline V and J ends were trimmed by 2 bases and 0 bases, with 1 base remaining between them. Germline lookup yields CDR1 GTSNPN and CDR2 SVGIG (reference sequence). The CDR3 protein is CAWSNQETQYF. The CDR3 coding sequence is TGTGCCTGGAGTAACCAAGAGACCCAGTACTTC.

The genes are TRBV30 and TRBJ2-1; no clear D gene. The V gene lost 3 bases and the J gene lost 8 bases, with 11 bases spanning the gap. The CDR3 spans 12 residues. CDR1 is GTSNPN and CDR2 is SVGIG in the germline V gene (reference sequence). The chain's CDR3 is CAWSASKDEQFF. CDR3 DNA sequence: TGTGCCTGGAGCGCCTCAAAGGATGAGCAGTTCTTC.

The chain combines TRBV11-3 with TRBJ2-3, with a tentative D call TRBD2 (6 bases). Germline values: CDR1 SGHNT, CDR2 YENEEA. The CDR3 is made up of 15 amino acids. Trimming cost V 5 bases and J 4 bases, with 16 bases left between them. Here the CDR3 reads CASSPGTDFSDTQYF. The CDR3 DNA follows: TGTGCCAGCAGCCCCGGGACTGACTTTTCAGATACGCAGTATTTT. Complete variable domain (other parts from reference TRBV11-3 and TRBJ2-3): EAGVVQSPRYKIIEKKQPVAFWCNPISGHNTLYWYLQNLGQGPELLIRYENEEAVDDSQLPKDRFSAERLKGVDSTLKIQPAELGDSAVYLCASSPGTDFSDTQYFGPGTRLTVL.

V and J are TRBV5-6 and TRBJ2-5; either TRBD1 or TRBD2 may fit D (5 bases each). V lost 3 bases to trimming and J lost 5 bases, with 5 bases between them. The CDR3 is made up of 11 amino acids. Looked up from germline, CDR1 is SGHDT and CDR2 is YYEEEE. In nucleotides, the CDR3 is TGTGCCAGCAGCTGGGGGGAGACCCAGTACTTC. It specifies CASSWGETQYF. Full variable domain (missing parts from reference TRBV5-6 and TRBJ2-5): DAGVTQSPTHLIKTRGQQVTLRCSPKSGHDTVSWYQQALGQGPQFIFQYYEEEERQRGNFPDRFSGHQFPNYSSELNVNALLLGDSALYLCASSWGETQYFGPGTRLLVL.

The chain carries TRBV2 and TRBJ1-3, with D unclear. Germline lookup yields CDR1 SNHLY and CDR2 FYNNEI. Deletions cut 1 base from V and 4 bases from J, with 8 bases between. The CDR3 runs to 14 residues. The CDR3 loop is CASSEVSVGNTIYF. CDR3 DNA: TGTGCCAGCAGTGAAGTATCCGTCGGAAACACCATATATTTT.

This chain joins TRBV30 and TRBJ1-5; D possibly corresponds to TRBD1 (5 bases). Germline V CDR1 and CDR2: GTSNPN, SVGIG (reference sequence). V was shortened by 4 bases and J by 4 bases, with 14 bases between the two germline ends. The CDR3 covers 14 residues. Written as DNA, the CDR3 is TGTGCCTGGAAAAGAAGGGCAGGGAATCAGCCCCAGCATTTT. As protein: CAWKRRAGNQPQHF.

CDR3 nucleotide sequence: TGCAGCGTTAGTAGGGGGGGCCAGCCCCAGCATTTT. It codes for CSVSRGGQPQHF. The V and J genes are TRBV29-1 and TRBJ1-5; TRBD1 is a possible D gene (6 bases). From germline, CDR1 is SQVTM and CDR2 ANQGSEA. The CDR3 totals 12 residues. Trimming pared 5 bases from V and 7 bases from J, leaving 12 bases between.

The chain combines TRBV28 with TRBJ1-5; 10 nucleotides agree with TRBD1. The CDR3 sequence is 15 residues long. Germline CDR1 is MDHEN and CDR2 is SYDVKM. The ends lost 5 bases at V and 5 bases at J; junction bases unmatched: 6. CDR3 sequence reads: CASSLGGTGDQPQHF. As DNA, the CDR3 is TGTGCCAGCAGTCTGGGGGGGACAGGGGATCAGCCCCAGCATTTT.